These T cell receptor beta chains were read from a single sample in a study of blood T cells in healthy people across ages. TCRdb called the 5' RACE reads again in MiXCR, with one record for every CDR3 protein. This sample carries over 1,500,000 distinct CDR3 sequences, less than 50% of them seen once, and the ten largest clones take less than 2.5%. The sample comprised blood. These receptors all stem from a woman aged 40 to 50 in good health. CDR3s include the opening cysteine and the closing phenylalanine or tryptophan. A D gene is named only where the DNA matches it firmly. Not all rows give a size; the values are once, few, many and, for expanded clones, a class.

V,D,J,size,DNA,CDR3
TRBV7-9,NA,TRBJ1-2,NA,TGTGCCAGCAGCGTTGTTCGGGGCTACACCTTC,CASSVVRGYTF
TRBV20-1,NA,TRBJ2-5,NA,TGCAGTGCTTTTCCTCATCCAGGGGGGGGAGAGACCCAGTACTTC,CSAFPHPGGGETQYF
TRBV20-1,TRBD1,TRBJ2-7,once,TGCAGTGCTAGAAGGGACAGGGTGGTCGAGCAGTACTTC,CSARRDRVVEQYF
TRBV6-1,NA,TRBJ2-1,NA,TGTGCCAGCAGTGACAGGTCCATCGACGGGAATGAGCAGTTCTTC,CASSDRSIDGNEQFF
TRBV20-1,NA,TRBJ2-2,NA,TGCAGTGCTCAAAGGGGGGCGAACACCGGGGAGCTGTTTTTT,CSAQRGANTGELFF
TRBV6-2/TRBV6-3,NA,TRBJ1-6,NA,TGTGCCAGCAACCGGGACTTGAATAATTCACCCCTCCACTTT,CASNRDLNNSPLHF
TRBV29-1,NA,TRBJ1-2,few,TGCAGCGTTGAAGATCGGGTTGGCTACACCTTC,CSVEDRVGYTF
TRBV6-1,NA,TRBJ2-5,NA,TGTGCCAGCAGTGAAGGGGATGAGACCCAGTACTTC,CASSEGDETQYF
TRBV2,NA,TRBJ1-2,NA,TGTGCCAGCAGTGCCGCCAGGGACGTCTATGGCTACACCTTC,CASSAARDVYGYTF
TRBV3-1,TRBD1,TRBJ1-2,NA,TGTGCCAGCAGCCAAGGGACAGGGCGGGTTGGCTACACCTTC,CASSQGTGRVGYTF
TRBV28,NA,TRBJ2-7,few,TGTGCCAGCAGTTTGTCGGGGCAGGAGTCCTACGAGCAGTACTTC,CASSLSGQESYEQYF
TRBV3-1,NA,TRBJ2-1,NA,TGTGCCAGCAGCCAAGCGGGGCCCTACAATGAGCAGTTCTTC,CASSQAGPYNEQFF
TRBV3-1,NA,TRBJ1-2,NA,TGTGCCAGCAGCCAAGAGGCCCCGTACGAGGACCTTAATGTCTATGGCTACACCTTC,CASSQEAPYEDLNVYGYTF
TRBV7-3,NA,TRBJ1-6,few,TGTGCCAGCAGCTTATACCCTGCCGCGAATTCACCCCTCCACTTT,CASSLYPAANSPLHF
TRBV20-1,NA,TRBJ1-6,few,TGCAGTGCTAGAAGGCCCGGGGGGTATTCACCCCTCCACTTT,CSARRPGGYSPLHF
TRBV4-3,NA,TRBJ2-1,NA,TGCGCCAGCAGCCAAGCTAGGCGGGCGTGGGGCTACAATGAGCAGTTCTTC,CASSQARRAWGYNEQFF
TRBV5-1,TRBD2,TRBJ2-1,NA,TGCGCCAGCAGCCCGCGGGGGGGCCCTAGGAACCAAGAGACCCAGTTCTTC,CASSPRGGPRNQETQFF
TRBV20-1,TRBD2,TRBJ2-7,NA,TGCAGTGCTGGAGCGGGGGGAACCTACGAGCAGTACTTC,CSAGAGGTYEQYF
TRBV2,NA,TRBJ2-4,once,TGTGCCAGCAGTGGCGGACGGCAACCAGCCAAAAACATTCAGTACTTC,CASSGGRQPAKNIQYF
TRBV7-2,TRBD2,TRBJ2-5,NA,TGTGCCAGCAGCTTAGTAGCGAGCGGGGGCCACTTTAGAGGGCAGTACTTC,CASSLVASGGHFRGQYF
TRBV7-2,NA,TRBJ2-7,NA,TGTGCCACCGACCGGGACGGATCCTACAATGAGCAGTACTTC,CATDRDGSYNEQYF
TRBV4-3,TRBD1,TRBJ2-6,NA,TGCGCCAGCAGCCAAGAATTGCCGGGACAGCCAACCTCTGGGGCCAACGTCCTGACTTTC,CASSQELPGQPTSGANVLTF
TRBV6-2/TRBV6-3,NA,TRBJ2-7,few,TGTGCCAGCAGTTACTGGGCCTACGAGCAGTACTTC,CASSYWAYEQYF
TRBV20-1,TRBD1,TRBJ1-2,NA,TGCAGTGCCAACTCCAGACAGGGTGGAGATGGCTACACCTTC,CSANSRQGGDGYTF
TRBV4-3,NA,TRBJ2-4,few,TGCGCCAGCAGCCAAGAAAGGGAAACAGGGCACATTCAGTACTTC,CASSQERETGHIQYF
TRBV6-2/TRBV6-3,TRBD1,TRBJ2-7,NA,TGTGCCAGCAACGACCCCAGGGGGCTCGAGCAGTACTTC,CASNDPRGLEQYF
TRBV7-2,NA,TRBJ2-1,few,TGTGCCAGCAGAAGTACAGGGTTACCCTACAATGAGCAGTTCTTC,CASRSTGLPYNEQFF
TRBV7-9,TRBD1,TRBJ1-2,NA,TGTGCCAGAACACCAAAGGCCTTTACAGGGGGCGCATATGGCTACACCTTC,CARTPKAFTGGAYGYTF
TRBV6-1,TRBD2,TRBJ2-7,few,TGTGCCAGCAGCGCCCGTAGCGGGGGGCTGTTCCTGGACGAGCAGTACTTC,CASSARSGGLFLDEQYF
TRBV13,NA,TRBJ2-6,NA,TGTGCCAGCAGCTTCCAGCTCTCTGGGGCCAACGTCCTGACTTTC,CASSFQLSGANVLTF
TRBV7-2,NA,TRBJ2-5,few,TGTGCCAGCAGGGACTTTATCCAAGAGACCCAGTACTTC,CASRDFIQETQYF
TRBV6-2/TRBV6-3,NA,TRBJ2-5,few,TGTGCCAGCAGTTACACTTTGAAGGTGGGGGCCCAGTACTTC,CASSYTLKVGAQYF
TRBV28,NA,TRBJ1-2,few,TGTGCCAGCAGCAAAGTCCGGAACCGCAAAGACTATGGCTACACCTTC,CASSKVRNRKDYGYTF
TRBV29-1,NA,TRBJ2-7,few,TGCAGCGTAGAGCTCGGGACGAACTACGAGCAGTACTTC,CSVELGTNYEQYF
TRBV15,NA,TRBJ2-5,few,TGTGCCACCAGCAGAGTCAAGCCCGGGGAGACCCAGTACTTC,CATSRVKPGETQYF
TRBV6-2/TRBV6-3,TRBD1,TRBJ1-5,NA,TGTGCCAGCAGTTACGGGGGACAGGGTAGCAATCAGCCCCAGCATTTT,CASSYGGQGSNQPQHF
TRBV4-1,NA,TRBJ1-2,NA,TGCGCCAGCCATGGTACTAACTATGGCTACACCTTC,CASHGTNYGYTF
TRBV5-1,TRBD1,TRBJ2-7,NA,TGCGCCAGCAGCGGATCCGGGACAGCCGGGCCCTACGAGCAGTACTTC,CASSGSGTAGPYEQYF
TRBV11-2,NA,TRBJ2-7,NA,TGTGCCAGCAGCCCCGGACCCCAAGGGTCCTACGAGCAGTACTTC,CASSPGPQGSYEQYF
TRBV15,NA,TRBJ2-3,NA,TGTGCCACCAGCAGAGATGTGGGGGCCGGAGATACGCAGTATTTT,CATSRDVGAGDTQYF
TRBV6-6,NA,TRBJ1-6,once,TGTGCCAGCCGACAGAACTATAATTCACCCCTCCACTTT,CASRQNYNSPLHF
TRBV4-2,TRBD1,TRBJ2-3,NA,TGTGCCAGCAGCCAAGATGGGACAGGGGGCGCGACAGATACGCAGTATTTT,CASSQDGTGGATDTQYF
TRBV5-1,TRBD2,TRBJ2-3,NA,TGCGCCAGCAGCCCGCCTGGCCTAGCGGAGGCAGATACGCAGTATTTT,CASSPPGLAEADTQYF
TRBV6-2/TRBV6-3,NA,TRBJ2-7,NA,TGTGCCAGCAGTGATCACCCAGACTACGAGCAGTACTTC,CASSDHPDYEQYF
TRBV20-1,NA,TRBJ2-5,NA,TGCAGTGCTAGAGGACCAGGGGCGGGAGAGACCAAGTACTTC,CSARGPGAGETKYF
TRBV4-2,TRBD2,TRBJ2-5,few,TGTGCCAGCAGCCAAGGCCTAGCGGGGGGTCCGCGAGAGACCCAGTACTTC,CASSQGLAGGPRETQYF
TRBV20-1,TRBD1,TRBJ2-1,few,TGCAGTGCTACAGGACAGGGATCCTACAATGAGCAGTTCTTC,CSATGQGSYNEQFF
TRBV12-3/TRBV12-4,NA,TRBJ2-7,few,TGTGCCAGCAGTTTTATGAGGGGCTACGAGCAGTACTTC,CASSFMRGYEQYF
TRBV6-2/TRBV6-3,TRBD2,TRBJ2-6,NA,TGTGCCAGCAGAGCTAGCGGGCCCTCTTCTGGGGCCAACGTCCTGACTTTC,CASRASGPSSGANVLTF
TRBV27,TRBD1,TRBJ2-1,NA,TGTGCCAGCAGGGACCCGACAGGGAATGAGCAGTTCTTC,CASRDPTGNEQFF
TRBV20-1,TRBD2,TRBJ2-5,few,TGCAGTGCTAGATTCATCGGGAGGTTGCGGGAGACCCAGTACTTC,CSARFIGRLRETQYF
TRBV12-3/TRBV12-4,TRBD2,TRBJ2-7,few,TGTGCCAGCAGCTCCCCCTCGACTAGCGGGGGCAACGAGCAGTACTTC,CASSSPSTSGGNEQYF